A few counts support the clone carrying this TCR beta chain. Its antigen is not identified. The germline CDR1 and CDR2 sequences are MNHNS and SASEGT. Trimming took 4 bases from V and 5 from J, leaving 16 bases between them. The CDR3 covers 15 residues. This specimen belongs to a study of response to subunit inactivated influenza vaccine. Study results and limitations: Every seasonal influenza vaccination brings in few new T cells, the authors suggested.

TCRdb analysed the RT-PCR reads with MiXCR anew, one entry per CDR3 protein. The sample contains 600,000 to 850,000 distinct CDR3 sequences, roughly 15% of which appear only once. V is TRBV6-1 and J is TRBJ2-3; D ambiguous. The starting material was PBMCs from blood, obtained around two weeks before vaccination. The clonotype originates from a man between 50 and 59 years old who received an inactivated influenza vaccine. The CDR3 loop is CASSVEIATGDTQYF. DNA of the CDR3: TGTGCCAGCAGTGTGGAAATTGCTACGGGAGATACGCAGTATTTT.